This passage covers 20 T cell receptor beta chains from one sample sequenced in a study of breast tumors, draining lymph nodes, adjacent tissues. A single record per CDR3 protein comes from TCRdb applying MiXCR to the multiplex PCR reads. This sample yields fewer than 30,000 distinct CDR3 sequences, of which 60% to 70% are seen a single time; about 22% belongs to the top ten. The sample was tumor-adjacent breast tissue. Receptor source: a female donor with breast cancer. Some clones in this sample may be carry-over from other donors' samples.

V gene TRBV7-9 combines with J gene TRBJ2-5; TRBD1 agrees at 7 bases. Germline lookup yields CDR1 SEHNR and CDR2 FQNEAQ (reference sequence). With 0 bases clipped from V and 4 bases from J, the junction kept 11 bases outside the gene matches. The CDR3 consists of 17 residues. Written as DNA, the CDR3 is TGTGCCAGCAGCTTAGCTTCGGCAGGGGGATTTAGAGAGACCCAGTACTTC. It is translated as CASSLASAGGFRETQYF.

Ten or more counts support this clonotype. The chain carries TRBV5-8 and TRBJ2-7; 10 nucleotides line up with TRBD1. V shed 4 bases, J shed 4 bases, and the junction held 5 bases outside the gene matches. The CDR3 is 14 residues long. CDR1 is SGHTS, CDR2 YDEGEE, per germline. CDR3 nucleotide sequence: TGTGCCAGCAGCCCAGGACAGGGGGGGTACGAGCAGTACTTC. It specifies CASSPGQGGYEQYF.

A few counts support this clonotype. The rearrangement joins TRBV20-1 to TRBJ2-7; D remains ambiguous. The CDR3 sequence is 13 residues long. Trimming removed 0 bases from V and 6 bases from J, with 12 bases in between. Germline CDR1 reads DFQATT; CDR2 reads SNEGSKA (reference sequence). The CDR3 DNA follows: TGCAGTGCTAGAGATCCCTTGATTCGCGAGCAGTACTTC. This codes for CSARDPLIREQYF.

Written as DNA, the CDR3 is TGTGCCAGCAGTGAAGCGACGGCCCGGGTGAATGAGCAGTTCTTC. Encoded protein: CASSEATARVNEQFF. This chain links TRBV6-1 with TRBJ2-1; D not certain. The V end lost 0 bases, the J end lost 7 bases, and 13 bases lay between the germline ends. Germline V gene sequence: CDR1 MNHNS, CDR2 SASEGT. The CDR3 has 15 residues.

This clonotype is termed medium-sized (0.01 to 0.1%). This chain uses TRBV7-2 with TRBJ1-2, with D possibly matching TRBD1 (5 bases). The germline CDR1 and CDR2 sequences are SGHTA and FQGNSA. The CDR3 has 15 residues. Trimming took 0 bases from V and 4 from J, leaving 12 bases between them. CDR3: CASSLASAGPYGYTF. The CDR3, as DNA: TGTGCCAGCAGCTTAGCGTCGGCAGGGCCCTATGGCTACACCTTC.

The gene calls are TRBV5-1 and TRBJ2-7; TRBD2 is a possible D gene (6 bases). The CDR3 length is 11 residues. V lost 3 bases, J lost 6 bases, and 7 bases lay in between. Germline V gene sequence: CDR1 SGHRS, CDR2 YFSETQ. CDR3 loop: CASSWGVEQYF. DNA of the CDR3: TGCGCCAGCAGCTGGGGGGTCGAGCAGTACTTC.

The chain employs TRBV20-1 and TRBJ2-7; D gene unclear. The CDR3 has 11 amino acids. Looked up from germline, CDR1 is DFQATT and CDR2 is SNEGSKA (reference sequence). V dropped 2 bases and J dropped 7 bases, with 9 bases sitting between them. The DNA of the CDR3 is TGCAGTGCTAGAAAGCCCCCTGAGCAGTACTTC. Protein product: CSARKPPEQYF.

In this sample, this clonotype turned up many times. The chain recombines TRBV6-5 with TRBJ2-5; 7 bases align to TRBD2. V was pared by 6 bases and J by 5 bases, with 15 bases of the junction left unmatched. The CDR3 consists of 16 residues. Germline V lookup: CDR1 MNHEY, CDR2 SVGAGI. CDR3 protein: CASSLGLVGGGETQYF. As DNA, the CDR3 is TGTGCCAGCAGCCTAGGACTAGTGGGCGGTGGGGAGACCCAGTACTTC.

The chain links TRBV20-1 to TRBJ2-3; 10 bases match TRBD2. The CDR3 consists of 16 residues. Germline V gene data show CDR1 as DFQATT and CDR2 as SNEGSKA (reference sequence). Germline trimming cut 0 bases from V and 2 bases from J; bases unmatched to any gene: 5. The CDR3 loop is CSARDRLAGDTDTQYF. The CDR3, as DNA: TGCAGTGCTAGAGATCGGCTAGCGGGAGACACAGATACGCAGTATTTT.

This clonotype was counted many times. V and J are TRBV11-2 and TRBJ2-5, with TRBD2 identical over 13 bases. Looked up from germline, CDR1 is SGHAT and CDR2 is FQNNGV. J was trimmed by 5 bases and V by 6 bases; bases with no gene match: 12. CDR3 size: 17 residues. The CDR3 protein is CASRTQRTSGSRETQYF. The CDR3 coding sequence is TGTGCCAGCAGGACACAAAGGACTAGCGGGAGTAGGGAGACCCAGTACTTC.

This clonotype is medium-sized. The V call is TRBV7-3, the J call TRBJ2-3, with TRBD1 matching over 10 bases. This CDR3 region has 15 residues. V was clipped by 5 bases and J by 5 bases; unmatched bases: 7. Looked up from germline, CDR1 is SGHTA and CDR2 is FQGTGA. The CDR3 loop reads CASSLGQGIEDTQYF. The CDR3 nucleotides are TGTGCCAGCAGCCTGGGACAGGGGATTGAAGATACGCAGTATTTT.

The chain links TRBV5-6 to TRBJ2-3; possibly TRBD2 for D (6 bases). The germline V gene encodes CDR1 SGHDT and CDR2 YYEEEE. The CDR3 runs to 15 residues. Deletions cut 2 bases from V and 4 bases from J, with 14 bases between. In DNA form, the CDR3 reads TGTGCCAGCAGCTTCTTTGACCCGGGGGCAGATACGCAGTATTTT. Residues: CASSFFDPGADTQYF. Drawing the rest from reference TRBV5-6 and TRBJ2-3, the complete variable domain is DAGVTQSPTHLIKTRGQQVTLRCSPKSGHDTVSWYQQALGQGPQFIFQYYEEEERQRGNFPDRFSGHQFPNYSSELNVNALLLGDSALYLCASSFFDPGADTQYFGPGTRLTVL.

As concerns this clonotype: The junction does not match germline at one end; this may be a read error. J is TRBJ2-7 and V is TRBV11-3; no reliable D call. The CDR3 is 11 amino acids. Germline-derived CDR1 and CDR2 are SGHNT and YENEEA. The CDR3 DNA follows: TGTGCCAGCAGCTTCCAGGATAAGCCAAGCTTC. Protein product: CASSFQDKPSF.

By sample share, this clonotype is medium-sized. V usage is TRBV19 and J usage is TRBJ2-1, with 9 positions matching TRBD2. The CDR3 totals 15 residues. Germline V CDR1 and CDR2: LNHDA, SQIVND (reference sequence). V trimming: 4 bases; J trimming: 4 bases; junction bases outside the gene matches: 5. The CDR3 DNA reads TGTGCCAGTAGTAGTAGCGGGAGCGGTTACAATGAGCAGTTCTTC. Protein product: CASSSSGSGYNEQFF.

The chain uses TRBV7-9 and TRBJ2-3; unclear D gene. V lost 1 base to trimming and J lost 0 bases, with 11 bases between them. The germline CDR1 and CDR2 sequences are SEHNR and FQNEAQ (reference sequence). The CDR3 runs to 16 residues. The CDR3 region is CASSLGASTSTDTQYF. CDR3 in DNA: TGTGCCAGCAGCTTAGGGGCCAGCACTAGCACAGATACGCAGTATTTT.

Of note for this clonotype: An end of the junction does not agree with germline; a read error may underlie this. This chain joins TRBV6-5 and TRBJ2-7, with D possibly TRBD1 on 5 matching bases. Per germline, CDR1 MNHEY and CDR2 SVGAGI. This CDR3 comprises 15 residues. CDR3 residues: CSSSYFHRQSFEQYF. CDR3 coding DNA: TGTTCCAGCAGTTACTTTCATCGACAGAGCTTCGAGCAGTACTTC.

This clonotype is medium-sized in the sample. CDR3: CASSLEASGSNQPQHF. The CDR3 DNA follows: TGTGCCAGCAGCTTAGAAGCGAGTGGGAGCAATCAGCCCCAGCATTTT. The chain links TRBV7-6 to TRBJ1-5, with D hard to call. This CDR3 region has 16 residues. The germline V gene has CDR1 SGHVS and CDR2 FNYEAQ. V dropped 1 base and J dropped 1 base, with 11 bases sitting between them.

The genes are TRBV20-1 and TRBJ2-1; 11 bases match TRBD2. V lost 6 bases to trimming and J lost 0 bases; unmatched junction nucleotides: 10. CDR1 is DFQATT and CDR2 is SNEGSKA in the germline V gene (reference sequence). This CDR3 is built from 17 residues. The CDR3 coding sequence is TGCAGTGCCCGGCGACTAGCGGGAATGTCCTCCTACAATGAGCAGTTCTTC. Residues: CSARRLAGMSSYNEQFF.

There are many counts of this clonotype. This rearrangement joins TRBV5-5 to TRBJ1-5, with no clear D. Germline V gene lookup returns CDR1 SGHKS and CDR2 YYEKEE (reference sequence). The CDR3 length is 16 residues. Between the trimmed V and J ends, which lost 0 bases and 6 bases, there was a span of 16 bases. CDR3: CASSLGRSAWVQPQHF. The CDR3 coding sequence is TGTGCCAGCAGCTTGGGCCGGAGCGCTTGGGTTCAGCCCCAGCATTTT.

V and J are TRBV20-1 and TRBJ1-4, with 7 bases lining up with TRBD1. V lost 6 bases and J lost 0; bases outside the gene matches: 7. The germline V gene encodes CDR1 DFQATT and CDR2 SNEGSKA (reference sequence). The CDR3 loop spans 15 amino acids. The CDR3 sequence: CSATGEGATNEKLFF. DNA of the CDR3: TGCAGTGCAACAGGGGAGGGTGCAACTAATGAAAAACTGTTTTTT.